This section outlines one T cell receptor (beta chain) sequence together with its context. Its antigen remains unidentified. In the PCR, 60 Vbeta and 13 Jbeta primers were used. Assay: immunoSEQ multiplex PCR; the TCRdb copy retains only in-frame clones and omits some. The sample records about 150,000 clones, about 84% being singletons. This entry is derived from a study of cytomegalovirus exposure and HLA in healthy donors. Findings and caveats of the study: Per a prior analysis, the majority of TCR beta V segments were productive roughly 87% or roughly 30% of the time.

With V trimmed by 2 bases and J by 1 base, 7 bases remained unmatched. CDR1 is SGDLS, CDR2 YYNGEE, per germline. The CDR3 length is 16 residues. The chain is built from TRBV9 and TRBJ1-1, with 8 bases aligning to TRBD1. The sequencing sample was made of PBMCs. The sequence derives from a woman aged 40 to 50 in good health and CMV-seropositive. DNA of the CDR3: TGTGCCAGCAGCGTCGGACTAGGACAGGGGAACACTGAAGCTTTCTTT. Translated: CASSVGLGQGNTEAFF. Together with reference TRBV9 and TRBJ1-1, the CDR3 gives the full variable domain: DSGVTQTPKHLITATGQRVTLRCSPRSGDLSVYWYQQSLDQGLQFLIQYYNGEERAKGNILERFSAQQFPDLHSELNLSSLELGDSALYFCASSVGLGQGNTEAFFGQGTRLTVV.